This T cell receptor (beta chain) is drawn from a study of T cell responses to AZD1222 COVID-19 vaccine. Findings of the study overall: Regions 160-218 and 743-854 held dominance among vaccine-associated CD4 TCRs, which spanned spike.

As to this clone: Its target is unknown.

The table came from immunoSEQ multiplex PCR; TCRdb's copy has only in-frame clones and leaves some out. The table lists about 94,000 clones, approximately 91% of them singletons. Source: peripheral blood, taken on day 0 of AZD1222 vaccination. The receptor's source is an adult in good health.

The chain's CDR3 is CASSLGGNRGYGYTF. The CDR3 DNA sequence: TGTGCCAGCAGTTTGGGGGGTAATCGGGGGTATGGCTACACCTTC. The chain recombines TRBV28 with TRBJ1-2, with D possibly TRBD1 on 5 matching bases. Trimming pared 3 bases from V and 5 bases from J, leaving 16 bases between. This CDR3 has 15 residues. Germline CDR1 MDHEN, CDR2 SYDVKM.